The entry that follows covers one T cell receptor beta chain sequence. Its recognized antigen is unknown. No qualities accompany the bases; no much larger clone lies one base away. This sample is drawn from a study of CD8 T cells in ankylosing spondylitis (dated by TCRdb to about 2017). With respect to the entire study: The study set out to find disease-linked TCR variants by profiling T cell receptor beta repertoires in ankylosing spondylitis patients and healthy donors. The whole study cohort included 90 to 120 healthy donors and 25 ankylosing spondylitis patients. Samples of peripheral blood were taken, and for ankylosing spondylitis patients, synovial fluid was collected as well. General conclusions and limits of the study: The disease-linked clones were reported to be significantly enriched in matched synovial fluid samples from ankylosing spondylitis patients. In peripheral blood, the disease-linked clones were found at relatively low frequencies and had a CD8+ phenotype. Some motif variants were previously reported in synovial fluid and blood of reactive arthritis patients, suggesting common disease-initiation mechanisms. Blood from ankylosing spondylitis patients appeared to be characterized by a TCR beta motif made up of seven or eight highly homologous amino acid variants.

TCRdb records Illumina HiSeq 2500 as the sequencer. Quantitative 5'-RACE with molecular barcodes was used to prepare TCR beta libraries. In the source study's methods: Disease-linked TCR variants were identified with a new computational method built on a probabilistic model of VDJ rearrangement. The public reads were run again by TCRdb, first through fastp at Q25 and then through MiXCR, and only productive beta chains were kept. Each record represents a unique CDR3 protein, reported with the most common genes and DNA among its rows. TCRdb assigned the V and J calls; the authors' analysis was not used. This sample holds 250,000 to 350,000 distinct CDR3 sequences; about 19% were observed only once. The top ten constitute roughly 7.4% of the sample. Sequencing input: blood, either unsorted or a sorted T cell fraction (not recorded which). This clonotype originated in a male donor with ankylosing spondylitis or in good health (not recorded which).

The CDR3 protein: CASSIPKTRAHGETQYF. In nucleotides, the sequence is TGTGCCAGCAGCATACCTAAGACTAGGGCCCATGGGGAGACCCAGTACTTC. The sequence joins TRBV7-8 to TRBJ2-5, with a weak D call of TRBD2 (6 bases match). For CDR1 and CDR2, the germline V gene lists SGHVS and FQNEAQ. The trim is 5 bases for V and 5 bases for J, with a gap of 24 bases between the germline ends. CDR3 length: 17 amino acids, cysteine to phenylalanine. The read is trimmed to its CDR3 DNA, 51 bases read in frame from base 1.